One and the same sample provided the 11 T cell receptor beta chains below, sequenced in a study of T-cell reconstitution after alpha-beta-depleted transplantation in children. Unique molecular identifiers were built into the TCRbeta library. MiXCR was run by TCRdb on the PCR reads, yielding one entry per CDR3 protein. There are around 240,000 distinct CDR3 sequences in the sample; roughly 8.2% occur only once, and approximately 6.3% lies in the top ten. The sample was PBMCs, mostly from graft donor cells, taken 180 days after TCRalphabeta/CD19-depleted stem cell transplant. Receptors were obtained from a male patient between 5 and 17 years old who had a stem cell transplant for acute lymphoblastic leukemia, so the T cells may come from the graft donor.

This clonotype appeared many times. This CDR3 reads CSVDKGAAGAPDEQYF. CDR3 DNA: TGCAGCGTTGATAAGGGGGCTGCGGGAGCCCCGGATGAGCAGTACTTC. The chain joins TRBV29-1 to TRBJ2-7; possibly TRBD1 or TRBD2 for D (7 bases each). The CDR3 has 16 amino acids. CDR1 is SQVTM and CDR2 is ANQGSEA in the germline V gene. The V end lost 3 bases, the J end lost 7 bases, and 25 bases lay between the germline ends.

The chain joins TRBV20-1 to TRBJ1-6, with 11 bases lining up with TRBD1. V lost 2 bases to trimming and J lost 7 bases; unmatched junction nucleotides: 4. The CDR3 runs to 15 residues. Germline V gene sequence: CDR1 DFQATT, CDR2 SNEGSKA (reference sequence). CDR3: CSARRRDRGNSPLHF. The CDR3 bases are TGCAGTGCTAGACGCCGGGACAGGGGGAATTCACCCCTCCACTTT.

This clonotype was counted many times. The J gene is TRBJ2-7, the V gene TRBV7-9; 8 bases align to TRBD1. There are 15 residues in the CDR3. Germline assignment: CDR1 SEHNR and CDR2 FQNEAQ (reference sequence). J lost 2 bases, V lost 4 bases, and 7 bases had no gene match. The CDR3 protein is CASSSGGFFPYEQYF. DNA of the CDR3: TGTGCCAGCAGCTCAGGGGGCTTCTTTCCCTACGAGCAGTACTTC.

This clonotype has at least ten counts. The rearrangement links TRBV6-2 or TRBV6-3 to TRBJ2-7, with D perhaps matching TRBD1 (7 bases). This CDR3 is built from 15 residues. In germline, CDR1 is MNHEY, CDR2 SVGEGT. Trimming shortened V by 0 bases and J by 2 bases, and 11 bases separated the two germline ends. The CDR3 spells CASSYSEGATYEQYF. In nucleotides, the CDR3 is TGTGCCAGCAGTTACTCGGAGGGGGCCACCTACGAGCAGTACTTC.

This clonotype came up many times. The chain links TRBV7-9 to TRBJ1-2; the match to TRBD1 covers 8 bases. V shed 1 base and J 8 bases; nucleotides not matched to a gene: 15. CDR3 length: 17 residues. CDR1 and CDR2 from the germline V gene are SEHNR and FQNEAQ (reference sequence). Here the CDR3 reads CASSLDVLSGRGRGYTF. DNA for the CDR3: TGTGCCAGCAGCTTAGATGTTCTTTCGGGCAGGGGGCGAGGCTACACCTTC.

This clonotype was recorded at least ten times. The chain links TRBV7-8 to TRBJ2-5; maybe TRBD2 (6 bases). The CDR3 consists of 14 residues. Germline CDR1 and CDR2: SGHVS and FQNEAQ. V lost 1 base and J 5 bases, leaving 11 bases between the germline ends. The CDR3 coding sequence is TGTGCCAGCAGCTTAGGGGCAGGGAGGGAGACCCAGTACTTC. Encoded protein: CASSLGAGRETQYF.

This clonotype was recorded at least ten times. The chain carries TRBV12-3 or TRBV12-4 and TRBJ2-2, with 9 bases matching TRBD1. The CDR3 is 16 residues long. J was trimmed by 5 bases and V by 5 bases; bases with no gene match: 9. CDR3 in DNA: TGTGCCAGCAGTCATCTGACAGGGGGGTGGACCGGGGAGCTGTTTTTT. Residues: CASSHLTGGWTGELFF.

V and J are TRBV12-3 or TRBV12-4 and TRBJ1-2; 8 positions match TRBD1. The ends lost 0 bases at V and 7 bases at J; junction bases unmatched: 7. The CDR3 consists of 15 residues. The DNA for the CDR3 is TGTGCCAGCAGTTTAGCTAGCCTGACAGGGGCTGGCTACACCTTC. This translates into CASSLASLTGAGYTF.

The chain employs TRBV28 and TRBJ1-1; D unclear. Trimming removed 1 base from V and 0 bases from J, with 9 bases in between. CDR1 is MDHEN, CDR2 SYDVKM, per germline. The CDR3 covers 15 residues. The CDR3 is CASSLFLGLNTEAFF. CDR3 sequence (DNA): TGTGCCAGCAGTTTATTTTTGGGATTGAACACTGAAGCTTTCTTT.

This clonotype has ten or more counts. In nucleotides, the CDR3 is TGCGCCAGCAGCTTGATCGCGGGACTTTACAATGAGCAGTTCTTC. This gives the protein CASSLIAGLYNEQFF. The rearrangement joins TRBV5-1 to TRBJ2-1; tentative D call: TRBD2 (6 bases). The CDR3 sequence is 15 residues long. The germline V gene encodes CDR1 SGHRS and CDR2 YFSETQ. V was clipped by 1 base and J by 4 bases, with 12 bases between them.

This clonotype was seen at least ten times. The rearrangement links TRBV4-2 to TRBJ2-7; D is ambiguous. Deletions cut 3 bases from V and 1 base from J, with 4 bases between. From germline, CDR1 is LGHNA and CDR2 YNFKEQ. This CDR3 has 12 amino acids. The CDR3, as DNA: TGTGCCAGCAGCCAGAATTCCTACGAGCAGTACTTC. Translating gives CASSQNSYEQYF.